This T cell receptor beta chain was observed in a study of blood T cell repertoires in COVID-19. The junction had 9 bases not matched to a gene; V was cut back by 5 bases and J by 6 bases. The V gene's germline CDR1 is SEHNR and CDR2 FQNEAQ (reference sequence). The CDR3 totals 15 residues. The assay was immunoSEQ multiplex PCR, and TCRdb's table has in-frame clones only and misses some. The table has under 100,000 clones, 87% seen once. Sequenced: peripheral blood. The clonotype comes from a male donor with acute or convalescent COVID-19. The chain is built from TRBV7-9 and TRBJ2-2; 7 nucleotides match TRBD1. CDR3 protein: CASSHGQAPPGELFF. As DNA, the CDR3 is TGTGCCAGCAGCCATGGACAGGCCCCACCCGGGGAGCTGTTTTTT.